Shown below are 13 T cell receptor beta chains from a single sample sequenced in a study of blood T cell repertoires in COVID-19. TCRdb's table, derived via immunoSEQ multiplex PCR, lists solely in-frame clones and lacks some. This sample yields 290,000 or so clones, of which around nine tenths are seen a single time; about 2.7% belongs to the top ten. The specimen sequenced was PBMCs or T cells enriched from blood (not recorded which). These receptors were taken from a woman in her late teens or twenties who had recovered from COVID-19.

To note about this clone: A read error may account for a junction end that differs from germline. The V call is TRBV7-2, the J call TRBJ2-7; 12 nucleotides agree with TRBD2. The length of the CDR3 is 14 residues. Germline CDR1 reads SGHTA; CDR2 reads FQGNSA. CDR3 residues: CASSSGLAGPRMHF. DNA for the CDR3: TGTGCCAGCAGCAGCGGACTAGCGGGGCCCAGAATGCACTTC.

The chain recombines TRBV10-3 with TRBJ2-2; tentatively, D is TRBD1 (6 bases). Germline V gene sequence: CDR1 ENHRY, CDR2 SYGVKD. V was clipped by 8 bases and J by 6 bases, with 19 bases between them. There are 15 residues in the CDR3. In DNA, the CDR3 is TGTGCCATCGCCAATCCACCAGGGGCCCCCGGGGAGCTGTTTTTT. Encoded protein: CAIANPPGAPGELFF.

This clone is a singleton in its sample. This chain uses TRBV28 with TRBJ1-4, with 10 bases aligning to TRBD1. Germline V gives CDR1 MDHEN, CDR2 SYDVKM. This CDR3 comprises 15 residues. The V gene end was trimmed by 6 bases and the J gene end by 7 bases; junction bases not matched to a gene: 8. In DNA form, the CDR3 reads TGTGCCAGCAGACCTAGACAGGGGGCGGGTGAAAAACTGTTTTTT. Translated: CASRPRQGAGEKLFF.

The chain employs TRBV10-3 and TRBJ1-2; 7 positions agree with TRBD1. The CDR3 has 16 residues. Unmatched junction bases numbered 7, after V lost 3 bases and J lost 0 bases. The germline CDR1 and CDR2 sequences are ENHRY and SYGVKD. CDR3 DNA: TGTGCCATCAGTGAAACGGGCAGGGGGACTAACTATGGCTACACCTTC. It specifies CAISETGRGTNYGYTF.

The J gene is TRBJ1-1, the V gene TRBV30; D is unresolved. CDR3 length equals 17 residues. Trimming shortened V by 2 bases and J by 0 bases, and 19 bases separated the two germline ends. Germline V gene lookup returns CDR1 GTSNPN and CDR2 SVGIG (reference sequence). The DNA for the CDR3 is TGTGCCTGGAGTTCAGACCGGGGTCCGGGAATGAACACTGAAGCTTTCTTT. Residues: CAWSSDRGPGMNTEAFF.

The J gene is TRBJ2-7, the V gene TRBV9; TRBD2 matches at 12 bases. The CDR3 sequence is 16 residues long. Germline assignment: CDR1 SGDLS and CDR2 YYNGEE. V lost 3 bases and J lost 4; bases outside the gene matches: 8. CDR3 DNA: TGTGCCAGCAGCGCTGGGGGGGGACTAGCGGGTTACGAGCAGTACTTC. It yields the protein CASSAGGGLAGYEQYF.

J is TRBJ1-1 and V is TRBV11-3; possible D gene TRBD1, 5 bases. The CDR3 totals 13 residues. In germline, CDR1 is SGHNT, CDR2 YENEEA. Trimming shortened V by 0 bases and J by 7 bases, and 9 bases separated the two germline ends. CDR3 amino acids: CASSLDQGGEAFF. The DNA for the CDR3 is TGTGCCAGCAGCTTAGATCAGGGCGGTGAAGCTTTCTTT.

This clone has just one count. The genes are TRBV5-4 and TRBJ2-7, with 11 bases aligning to TRBD1. Germline trimming cut 3 bases from V and 3 bases from J; bases unmatched to any gene: 5. This CDR3 comprises 15 residues. Germline loops: CDR1 SGHNT, CDR2 YYREEE (reference sequence). The CDR3 DNA is TGTGCCAGCAGCTGGGGGACAGGGGGTTTCTACGAGCAGTACTTC. Translation: CASSWGTGGFYEQYF.

This chain uses TRBV7-8 with TRBJ1-1; no clear D gene. The CDR3 totals 13 residues. Germline assignment: CDR1 SGHVS and CDR2 FQNEAQ. The germline V and J ends were trimmed by 5 bases and 7 bases, with 14 bases remaining between them. The CDR3, as DNA: TGTGCCAGCAGCCAAATTTACACTATTGAAGCTTTCTTT. Protein sequence: CASSQIYTIEAFF.

This clone has only one observation. The CDR3 sequence is CASSQLAGVGGQETQYF. The CDR3 coding sequence is TGTGCCAGCAGCCAACTAGCGGGGGTAGGGGGCCAAGAGACCCAGTACTTC. The rearrangement uses TRBV3-1 (or the pseudogene TRBV3-2) and TRBJ2-5; the match to TRBD2 covers 10 bases. The CDR3 consists of 17 residues. The germline gives CDR1 LGHDT, CDR2 YNNKEL (reference sequence). V trimming: 2 bases; J trimming: 1 base; junction bases outside the gene matches: 7.

The chain joins TRBV19 to TRBJ1-4; tentative D call: TRBD1 (6 bases). The CDR3 spans 14 residues. In germline, CDR1 is LNHDA, CDR2 SQIVND (reference sequence). Between the trimmed V and J ends, which lost 6 bases and 8 bases, there was a span of 16 bases. CDR3 sequence reads: CASREGQLGEKLFF. The DNA for the CDR3 is TGTGCCAGTAGAGAAGGACAGCTGGGGGAAAAACTGTTTTTT.

The V call is TRBV23-1, the J call TRBJ1-5; D is perhaps TRBD1 (5 bases). TRBV23-1 is an ORF for which the function is uncertain. V was cut by 0 bases and J by 11 bases, with 11 bases left in between. This CDR3 has 13 amino acids. CDR3 in amino acids: CASSQSGGRAQHF. DNA of the CDR3: TGCGCCAGCAGTCAATCGGGGGGTCGGGCCCAGCATTTT.

V gene TRBV30 combines with J gene TRBJ1-1; 7 bases are a match to TRBD1. V shed 5 bases, J shed 2 bases, and the junction held 8 bases outside the gene matches. The CDR3 runs 14 residues. Germline CDR1 and CDR2: GTSNPN and SVGIG (reference sequence). The CDR3 DNA is TGTGCCTGGGGCAGGAACAGGGGTAACACTGAAGCTTTCTTT. This codes for CAWGRNRGNTEAFF.